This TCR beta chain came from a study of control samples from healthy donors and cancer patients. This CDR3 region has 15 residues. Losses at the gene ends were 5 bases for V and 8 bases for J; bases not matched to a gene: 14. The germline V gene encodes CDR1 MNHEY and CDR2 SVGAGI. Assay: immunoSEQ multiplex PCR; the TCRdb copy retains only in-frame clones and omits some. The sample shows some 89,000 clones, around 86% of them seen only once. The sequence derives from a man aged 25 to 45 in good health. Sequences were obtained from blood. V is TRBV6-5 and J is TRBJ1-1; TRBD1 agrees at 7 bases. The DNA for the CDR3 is TGTGCCAGCAGTCCGGGGGACAGCCTCCGCCTCGAAGCTTTCTTT. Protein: CASSPGDSLRLEAFF.